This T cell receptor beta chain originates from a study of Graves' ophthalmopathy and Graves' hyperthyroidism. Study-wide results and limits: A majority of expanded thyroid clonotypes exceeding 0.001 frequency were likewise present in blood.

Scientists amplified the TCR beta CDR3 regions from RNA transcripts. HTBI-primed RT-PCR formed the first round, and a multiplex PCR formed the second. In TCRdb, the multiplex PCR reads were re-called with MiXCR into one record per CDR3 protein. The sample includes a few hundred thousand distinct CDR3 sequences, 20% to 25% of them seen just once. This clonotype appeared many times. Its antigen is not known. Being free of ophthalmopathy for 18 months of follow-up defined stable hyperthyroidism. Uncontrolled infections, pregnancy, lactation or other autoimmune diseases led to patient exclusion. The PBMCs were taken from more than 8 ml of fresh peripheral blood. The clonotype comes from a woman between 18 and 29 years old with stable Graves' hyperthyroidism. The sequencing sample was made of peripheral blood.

Written as DNA, the CDR3 is TGTGCCAGCAGCGAGGGCGGCCCCCTCTACGAGCAGTACTTC. The encoded protein is CASSEGGPLYEQYF. The chain couples TRBV7-3 to TRBJ2-7; D is perhaps TRBD2 (5 bases). The ends were cut back, 5 bases at V and 3 bases at J, with 14 bases in the middle. CDR1 is SGHTA and CDR2 is FQGTGA in the germline V gene. This CDR3 has 14 residues.